The T cell receptor beta chain under discussion was sequenced for a study of CD8 T cells in ankylosing spondylitis. Overall study findings and caveats: In peripheral blood, disease-linked CD8+ clones occurred at relatively low frequencies. A number of the motif variants had already been described in reactive arthritis synovial fluid and blood.

TCRdb re-analysed the 5' RACE reads in MiXCR, keeping a single row per CDR3 protein. The table includes 100,000 to 150,000 distinct CDR3 sequences, around 9.3% detected once. V lost 4 bases, J lost 2 bases, and 7 bases stayed unmatched. This CDR3 has 15 amino acids. From germline, CDR1 is SEHNR and CDR2 FQNEAQ (reference sequence). This clonotype appeared a few times. What it recognizes is unknown. The TCR was taken from a male donor with ankylosing spondylitis or in good health (not recorded which). The V and J genes are TRBV7-9 and TRBJ2-7, with 8 bases lining up with TRBD1. The source material was blood, either unsorted or a sorted T cell fraction (not recorded which). The CDR3 sequence: CASSSGTGLTYEQYF. The CDR3 DNA reads as TGTGCCAGCAGCTCCGGGACAGGCCTAACCTACGAGCAGTACTTC.